The rows below give T cell receptor beta chains drawn from one sample of a study of blood T cells in healthy people across ages. MiXCR, applied by TCRdb to the 5' RACE reads, yields one record per CDR3 protein. The table includes about 640,000 distinct CDR3 sequences, around 54% detected once. The sequenced sample was blood. The receptor set was obtained from a man in his fifties or sixties in good health. The CDR3 runs from the conserved cysteine through the conserved F or W. D genes are given only for firm matches. Size is stated for part of the rows, as once, few or many counts, or as a class when the clone is expanded.

TRBJ2-5 | TRBV5-1 | NA | TRBD2 | CASSSGLAEYNEQYF | TGCGCCAGCAGCAGCGGACTAGCGGAATACAATGAGCAGTACTTC
TRBJ2-7 | TRBV18 | NA | TRBD1 | CASSFGQGDDYEQYF | TGTGCCAGCTCATTCGGACAGGGAGATGACTACGAGCAGTACTTC
TRBJ2-1 | TRBV7-2 | NA | NA | CASSLAQGGNERFF | TGTGCCAGCAGCTTAGCGCAGGGGGGCAATGAGCGGTTCTTC
TRBJ2-5 | TRBV20-1 | NA | TRBD2 | CSARGSGGALTQYF | TGCAGTGCTAGGGGTAGCGGGGGGGCCTTAACCCAGTACTTC
TRBJ2-5 | TRBV7-2 | NA | NA | CASSPQGGDVETQYF | TGTGCCAGCAGCCCCCAAGGGGGGGACGTCGAGACCCAGTACTTC
TRBJ2-5 | TRBV10-2 | NA | NA | CASSESTGKETQYF | TGCGCCAGCAGTGAGAGTACAGGGAAAGAGACCCAGTACTTC
TRBJ2-7 | TRBV2 | NA | NA | CASLTPTPYEQYF | TGTGCCAGCCTTACGCCTACCCCCTACGAGCAGTACTTC
TRBJ2-5 | TRBV7-9 | NA | TRBD2 | CASSLAGGSTGTQYF | TGTGCCAGCAGCTTAGCGGGGGGGTCAACGGGGACCCAGTACTTC
TRBJ2-7 | TRBV11-2 | NA | NA | CASSLVRDFSEQYF | TGTGCCAGCAGCTTAGTCAGGGACTTTAGCGAGCAGTACTTC
TRBJ1-6 | TRBV2 | few | NA | CASSERSSYNSPLHF | TGTGCCAGCAGTGAACGGAGCTCCTATAATTCACCCCTCCACTTT
TRBJ2-3 | TRBV29-1 | NA | TRBD1 | CSVSRDRGTDTQYF | TGCAGCGTTAGCCGGGACAGGGGTACAGATACGCAGTATTTT
TRBJ1-4 | TRBV27 | NA | NA | CASSLRAGEGEKLFF | TGTGCCAGCAGTTTACGGGCAGGGGAGGGGGAAAAACTGTTTTTT
TRBJ1-5 | TRBV20-1 | once | TRBD1 | CSVSQGAGSNQPQHF | TGCAGTGTCTCACAGGGGGCCGGCAGCAATCAGCCCCAGCATTTT
TRBJ2-5 | TRBV7-2 | NA | NA | CASSLAASSWGETQYF | TGTGCCAGCAGCTTAGCGGCTAGCTCCTGGGGAGAGACCCAGTACTTC
TRBJ2-5 | TRBV12-3/TRBV12-4 | NA | TRBD1 | CASSLDIPTGAETQYF | TGTGCCAGCAGTTTGGACATCCCTACAGGGGCAGAGACCCAGTACTTC
TRBJ1-4 | TRBV6-1 | NA | TRBD1 | CASSGSRGNEEKLFF | TGTGCCAGCAGTGGATCCAGGGGGAATGAGGAAAAACTGTTTTTT
TRBJ1-2 | TRBV10-3 | NA | NA | CAIRPEGYGYTF | TGTGCCATCAGACCGGAGGGCTATGGCTACACCTTC
TRBJ1-2 | TRBV10-3 | few | TRBD1 | CAISEDRGRLGYTF | TGTGCCATCAGTGAGGACAGGGGACGGCTTGGCTACACCTTC
TRBJ2-1 | TRBV7-9 | few | TRBD1 | CASSPQTGNNEQFF | TGTGCCAGCAGCCCTCAGACAGGGAACAATGAGCAGTTCTTC
TRBJ2-5 | TRBV7-2 | once | NA | CASKPYSAGTQYF | TGTGCCAGCAAACCCTATAGCGCGGGGACCCAGTACTTC
TRBJ2-7 | TRBV2 | few | NA | CASRLGQPYEQYF | TGTGCCAGCAGACTTGGGCAGCCCTACGAGCAGTACTTC
TRBJ1-2 | TRBV27 | NA | TRBD1 | CASRGTGGDGYTF | TGTGCCAGCAGGGGGACAGGGGGCGATGGCTACACCTTC
TRBJ2-5 | TRBV20-1 | NA | TRBD2 | CSARSFFGEGGETQYF | TGCAGTGCTAGATCTTTCTTCGGGGAGGGCGGGGAGACCCAGTACTTC
TRBJ2-5 | TRBV20-1 | NA | NA | CSTRGDRETQYF | TGCAGTACTCGTGGGGACCGGGAGACCCAGTACTTC
TRBJ2-7 | TRBV5-1 | NA | TRBD2 | CASSLALAGDYEQYF | TGCGCCAGCAGCTTGGCCCTAGCGGGGGACTACGAGCAGTACTTC
TRBJ2-5 | TRBV20-1 | few | TRBD2 | CSARVLAGVETQYF | TGCAGTGCTAGAGTCCTAGCGGGGGTAGAGACCCAGTACTTC
TRBJ2-1 | TRBV6-5 | NA | TRBD2 | CANSPAGGITNEQFF | TGTGCCAACAGTCCCGCCGGGGGGATCACCAATGAGCAGTTCTTC
TRBJ2-5 | TRBV9 | NA | NA | CASSVGISVREETQYF | TGTGCCAGCAGCGTAGGAATCTCTGTCCGTGAAGAGACCCAGTACTTC
TRBJ2-3 | TRBV28 | NA | TRBD2 | CASSSRLAGDTDTQYF | TGTGCCAGCAGTTCCAGACTAGCGGGGGACACAGATACGCAGTATTTT
TRBJ2-3 | TRBV2 | NA | NA | CASSELRGFTDTQYF | TGTGCCAGCAGTGAATTGAGGGGGTTCACAGATACGCAGTATTTT
TRBJ2-1 | TRBV10-3 | NA | TRBD1 | CAISDGQGGYEQFF | TGTGCCATCAGCGACGGACAGGGTGGATATGAGCAGTTCTTC
TRBJ1-2 | TRBV10-3 | NA | NA | CAISAGSTEYGYTF | TGTGCCATCAGTGCGGGTTCAACGGAGTATGGCTACACCTTC
TRBJ2-1 | TRBV20-1 | NA | TRBD2 | CSARDVGGVHNEQFF | TGCAGTGCTAGAGATGTGGGGGGGGTACACAATGAGCAGTTCTTC
TRBJ2-7 | TRBV7-2 | few | NA | CASSTRDGSYEQYF | TGTGCCAGCAGCACCCGGGACGGTTCCTACGAGCAGTACTTC
TRBJ2-1 | TRBV5-5 | NA | TRBD1 | CASSGRTGGTHNEQFF | TGTGCCAGCAGCGGAAGAACAGGGGGCACGCACAATGAGCAGTTCTTC
TRBJ2-1 | TRBV11-3 | few | TRBD1 | CASSLDGTGGYNEQFF | TGTGCCAGCAGCTTAGATGGGACAGGGGGCTACAATGAGCAGTTCTTC
TRBJ2-5 | TRBV11-2 | NA | NA | CASSTDRSGAQYF | TGTGCCAGCAGCACCGACAGATCCGGGGCCCAGTACTTC
TRBJ2-7 | TRBV5-5 | NA | NA | CASSFADSSYEQYF | TGTGCCAGCAGCTTCGCGGACTCCTCCTACGAGCAGTACTTC
TRBJ1-1 | TRBV3-1 | NA | NA | CASSQEGGTEAFF | TGTGCCAGCAGCCAAGAGGGAGGCACTGAAGCTTTCTTT
TRBJ2-1 | TRBV12-3/TRBV12-4 | NA | TRBD1 | CASIHQLGQGPHEQFF | TGTGCCAGCATTCACCAGCTGGGACAGGGTCCCCATGAGCAGTTCTTC
TRBJ1-2 | TRBV12-3/TRBV12-4 | NA | NA | CTSTPGSYGYTF | TGTACCAGCACCCCTGGCTCCTATGGCTACACCTTC
TRBJ2-5 | TRBV12-3/TRBV12-4 | once | NA | CASSTTQGLGQETQYF | TGTGCCAGCAGTACTACACAGGGCCTGGGGCAAGAGACCCAGTACTTC
TRBJ2-5 | TRBV18 | once | NA | CASSPMETEGETQYF | TGTGCCAGCTCACCAATGGAGACAGAAGGGGAGACCCAGTACTTC
TRBJ2-2 | TRBV4-1 | NA | NA | CVSSLGPNTGELFF | TGCGTCAGCAGCCTGGGACCAAACACCGGGGAGCTGTTTTTT
TRBJ2-3 | TRBV3-1 | NA | TRBD2 | CASSPAGTTSSTDTQYF | TGTGCCAGCAGCCCGGCAGGGACTACCTCCAGCACAGATACGCAGTATTTT
TRBJ2-3 | TRBV20-1 | NA | NA | CSPGEVGTDTQYF | TGCAGCCCGGGGGAAGTTGGCACAGATACGCAGTATTTT